The 8 T cell receptor beta chains below come from one sample, sequenced in a study of cytomegalovirus exposure and HLA in healthy donors. The PCR employed 60 Vbeta primers together with 13 Jbeta primers. Some clones are missing from TCRdb's copy, which holds only in-frame ones; the method was immunoSEQ multiplex PCR. The table lists roughly 160,000 clones, 85% of them singletons. The sequenced sample consisted of PBMCs. The source of these receptors is a boy between 2 and 10 years old in good health and CMV-seronegative.

The chain recombines TRBV5-1 with TRBJ2-2; the D is unclear. CDR1 is SGHRS and CDR2 is YFSETQ in the germline V gene. The V end lost 4 bases, the J end lost 2 bases, and 9 bases lay between the germline ends. This CDR3 region has 14 residues. The CDR3 coding sequence is TGCGCCAGCAGCCCCCCAGGTAACACCGGGGAGCTGTTTTTT. Protein: CASSPPGNTGELFF.

The V and J genes are TRBV27 and TRBJ1-2; D call uncertain. This CDR3 region has 14 residues. V was trimmed by 5 bases and J by 3 bases, leaving 13 bases between them. Germline V gene data show CDR1 as MNHEY and CDR2 as SMNVEV (reference sequence). CDR3 sequence (DNA): TGTGCCAGCAGTCCACGAGGCGGCGACTATGGCTACACCTTC. Translating gives CASSPRGGDYGYTF.

This sequence joins TRBV19 and TRBJ1-2, with D perhaps TRBD1 (6 bases). This CDR3 is 17 amino acids long. The V end lost 5 bases, the J end lost 7 bases, and 26 bases lay between the germline ends. The germline CDR1 and CDR2 sequences are LNHDA and SQIVND (reference sequence). The CDR3 coding sequence is TGTGCCAGTAGTTCGGACAAACCAGGGGCCGGGCTCCTTGGCTACACCTTC. Encoded protein: CASSSDKPGAGLLGYTF.

The chain combines TRBV28 with TRBJ1-5; no clear D. The CDR3 is made up of 14 amino acids. Germline V gene sequence: CDR1 MDHEN, CDR2 SYDVKM. V was shortened by 4 bases and J by 5 bases, with 12 bases between the two germline ends. The CDR3 region has the DNA TGTGCCAGCAGTTACGGCCAGAGCGATCAGCCCCAGCATTTT. Its translation is CASSYGQSDQPQHF.

The rearrangement links TRBV7-9 to TRBJ2-7, with 10 bases matching TRBD2. The CDR3 is 17 amino acids. The germline V gene has CDR1 SEHNR and CDR2 FQNEAQ (reference sequence). Trimming at V came to 3 bases and at J to 2 bases, leaving 10 bases not matched to a gene. CDR3 sequence reads: CASSFDRGLAVTYEQYF. CDR3 nucleotides: TGTGCCAGCAGCTTCGATCGTGGACTAGCGGTCACCTACGAGCAGTACTTC.

V and J are TRBV5-1 and TRBJ1-3; D is unclear. CDR1 and CDR2 (germline): SGHRS, YFSETQ. V was shortened by 0 bases and J by 0 bases, with 7 bases between the two germline ends. This CDR3 region has 15 residues. The CDR3 loop is CASSLDASSGNTIYF. Written as DNA, the CDR3 is TGCGCCAGCAGCTTGGACGCTAGCTCTGGAAACACCATATATTTT.

V gene TRBV6-5 combines with J gene TRBJ1-4; D gene uncertain. Germline V CDR1 and CDR2: MNHEY, SVGAGI. The CDR3 has 15 amino acids. Trimming stripped 0 bases from V and 7 bases from J, with 12 bases between. CDR3 amino acids: CASSYSPGRFEKLFF. The DNA for the CDR3 is TGTGCCAGCAGTTACTCGCCAGGCAGATTTGAAAAACTGTTTTTT.

This chain uses TRBV28 with TRBJ1-1, with a tentative D call TRBD1 (6 bases). Germline CDR1 MDHEN, CDR2 SYDVKM. The CDR3 has 13 residues. V was clipped by 6 bases and J by 6 bases, with 14 bases between them. The CDR3 reads CASSPRNRAEAFF. In nucleotides, the CDR3 is TGTGCCAGCAGCCCGCGGAACAGGGCTGAAGCTTTCTTT.